Listed below are T cell receptor beta chains from one sample, sequenced in a study of T cells expressing NK-cell markers. For each CDR3 protein, TCRdb gives one entry from its re-call of the 5' RACE reads, without DNA. This sample contains tens of thousands of distinct CDR3 sequences. Sequences were obtained from blood T cells: a sorted CD56 or NKG2C T cell subset, CD4+ or CD8+ T cells, or bulk PBMC T cells (not recorded which). These receptors were taken from a man between 18 and 69 years old in good health. The CDR3 runs from the conserved cysteine through the conserved F or W. The size of a clone is reported for some rows only, either as once, few or many, or as a class for expanded clones.

TRBJ2-5,TRBV29-1,NA,CSGDRQGQETQYF
TRBJ2-2,TRBV3-1,NA,CASSQVRDRGSGELFF
TRBJ2-1,TRBV29-1,NA,CSVGTGAEQFF
TRBJ2-3,TRBV6-1,NA,CASSVTGWNTDTQYF
TRBJ1-5,TRBV12-5,NA,CASGWEGQPQHF
TRBJ2-1,TRBV19,NA,CASSISGTSRNEQFF
TRBJ2-7,TRBV9,NA,CASSVGERDSYEQYF
TRBJ2-3,TRBV7-2,NA,CASSLGRGPPDTQYF
TRBJ2-7,TRBV10-3,NA,CAISKGTYYEQYF
TRBJ2-1,TRBV25-1,NA,CARRLANEQFF
TRBJ2-3,TRBV9,NA,CASSVATSGRGGPGTDTQYF
TRBJ2-7,TRBV6-5,NA,CASSYSTLAGWEQYF
TRBJ1-1,TRBV2,NA,CASSEVNTEAFF
TRBJ2-1,TRBV20-1,NA,CSARTGVAFHEQFF
TRBJ2-5,TRBV12-3/TRBV12-4,NA,CASSFSGTDLKETQYF
TRBJ2-5,TRBV4-3,NA,CASSHDIIAGAKETQYF
TRBJ2-1,TRBV5-6,NA,CASSSDLYNEQFF
TRBJ1-4,TRBV9,NA,CASSRPSGEKLFF
TRBJ2-5,TRBV3-1,NA,CASNRGIQETQYF
TRBJ2-1,TRBV20-1,NA,CSARLAGSYNEQFF
TRBJ1-2,TRBV6-1,NA,CASKRTQGAGYTF
TRBJ2-1,TRBV5-1,NA,CASSSRTQYNEQFF
TRBJ1-1,TRBV30,NA,CAWTPGAGGMPEAFF
TRBJ2-2,TRBV30,medium-sized,CAWTKMGLEYGELFF
TRBJ1-5,TRBV4-3,NA,CASSQEAQGRNQPQHF
TRBJ2-5,TRBV11-2,NA,CASSLGRQETQYF
TRBJ2-7,TRBV6-5,NA,CASSYGVYYEQYF
TRBJ2-2,TRBV7-8,NA,CASSLVRLGELFF
TRBJ2-1,TRBV30,NA,CAWSVRKGQGLYNEQFF
TRBJ1-1,TRBV19,NA,CASSKRGVTEAFF
TRBJ2-7,TRBV20-1,NA,CSARGTGFHREQYF
TRBJ2-3,TRBV6-2/TRBV6-3,NA,CASSYGQVSSDTQYF
TRBJ1-4,TRBV2,NA,CASSGQGGEKLFF
TRBJ1-1,TRBV6-5,NA,CASSYSRRGNTEAFF
TRBJ2-7,TRBV4-3,NA,CASSQDRGGGYEQYF
TRBJ1-3,TRBV5-6,NA,CASSPSSGNTIYF
TRBJ1-1,TRBV7-9,NA,CASSLWSGRGANTEAFF
TRBJ1-6,TRBV5-6,NA,CASSVTGSSLHF
TRBJ2-7,TRBV28,NA,CASSLLRKPSYEQYF
TRBJ2-2,TRBV6-2/TRBV6-3,NA,CASSQAGERDTGELFF
TRBJ1-1,TRBV19,NA,CASSIGIRSEAFF
TRBJ2-6,TRBV7-9,NA,CASSLARGSEANVLTF